A selection of T cell receptor beta chains follows, all from one sample in a study of neurological immune-mediated disorders. MiXCR was run by TCRdb on the 5' RACE reads, yielding one entry per CDR3 protein. The sample has about 21,000 distinct CDR3 sequences, roughly 6.2% seen once. Sequencing was carried out using CD8+ T cells from blood. All receptors derive from a man younger than 30 in good health. CDR3s include the opening cysteine and the closing phenylalanine or tryptophan. The order of the fields is J gene, D gene, clone size, V gene, CDR3 DNA, CDR3 protein. A D gene is named only where the DNA matches it firmly. Clone size is shown for a subset of rows, as once, few, many or a class of expanded clone.

TRBJ1-5 | NA | NA | TRBV19 | TGTGCCAGTAGTATTGTGCAGAGCAATCAGCCCCAGCATTTT | CASSIVQSNQPQHF
TRBJ2-3 | NA | medium-sized | TRBV7-6 | TGTGCCAGCAGCTTAGGGGTCCCGAAGGGGGGGCCAGGGGATACGCAGTATTTT | CASSLGVPKGGPGDTQYF
TRBJ2-2 | NA | many | TRBV5-1 | TGCGCCAGCAGCTTCGAGGGGACCGGGGAGCTGTTTTTT | CASSFEGTGELFF
TRBJ2-1 | NA | few | TRBV7-6 | TGTGCCAGCAGCTTAGGCGGTAGTGAGCAGTTCTTC | CASSLGGSEQFF
TRBJ2-2 | NA | many | TRBV7-2 | TGTGCCAGCAGCTTACTGTTGTCGGGGAACACCGGGGAGCTGTTTTTT | CASSLLLSGNTGELFF
TRBJ1-1 | NA | many | TRBV11-2 | TGTGCCAGCAGCCAAATGGGGGGATCTTACACTGAAGCTTTCTTT | CASSQMGGSYTEAFF
TRBJ2-7 | NA | many | TRBV27 | TGTGCCAGCAGTTTATCGGCGGATATTAGCTCCTACGAGCAGTACTTC | CASSLSADISSYEQYF
TRBJ2-5 | NA | NA | TRBV12-3/TRBV12-4 | TGTGCCAGCGATTTCAGGTACCGAGAGACCCAGTACTTC | CASDFRYRETQYF
TRBJ2-7 | NA | many | TRBV12-3/TRBV12-4 | TGTGCCAGCAGTCCTCCCCTTACTCCCTTTGACGAGCAGTACTTC | CASSPPLTPFDEQYF
TRBJ1-2 | NA | many | TRBV20-1 | TGCAGTGCTACGCCAGCCCGGAACTATGGCTACACCTTC | CSATPARNYGYTF
TRBJ2-5 | TRBD2 | many | TRBV9 | TGTGCCAGCAGCGTAGGGACTAGCGGGGGGCCGGAGACCCAGTACTTC | CASSVGTSGGPETQYF
TRBJ1-1 | NA | many | TRBV10-3 | TGTGCCATCAGTGAGTCGACACTTTCCAAGCCCGAAGCTTTCTTT | CAISESTLSKPEAFF
TRBJ2-7 | TRBD1 | few | TRBV27 | TGTGCCAGCAGTTTTGGGGCAGGGGGCGTCTACGAGCAGTACTTC | CASSFGAGGVYEQYF
TRBJ2-7 | TRBD1 | many | TRBV10-3 | TGTGCCATCAGCGGACAGGGGGTCACCTACGAGCAGTACTTC | CAISGQGVTYEQYF
TRBJ1-1 | NA | many | TRBV20-1 | TGCAGTGTGAGGGGACACCTCGAAGCTTTCTTT | CSVRGHLEAFF
TRBJ2-5 | NA | many | TRBV6-2/TRBV6-3 | TGTGCCAGCAGTTCCCACTCTGCCATGTACCAAGAGACCCAGTACTTC | CASSSHSAMYQETQYF
TRBJ2-7 | NA | many | TRBV6-2/TRBV6-3 | TGTGCCAGCAGTTACCCACCGGGACAAGGGGAACGAAACGAGCAGTACTTC | CASSYPPGQGERNEQYF
TRBJ2-3 | NA | NA | TRBV4-3 | TGCGCCAGCAGCCAAGGTTCGGCCAGCACAGATACGCAGTATTTT | CASSQGSASTDTQYF
TRBJ2-2 | TRBD1 | many | TRBV7-8 | TGTGCCAGCAGCGATGGGGACAGGGGGGAGCTGTTTTTT | CASSDGDRGELFF
TRBJ1-5 | NA | many | TRBV20-1 | TGCAGTGCACTAGACAGCAAGTATAGCAATCAGCCCCAGCATTTT | CSALDSKYSNQPQHF
TRBJ1-6 | TRBD1 | many | TRBV7-2 | TGTGCCAGCAGCTTACTAGGGACAGGCTATAATTCACCCCTCCACTTT | CASSLLGTGYNSPLHF
TRBJ2-1 | TRBD2 | many | TRBV5-1 | TGCGCCAGCAGCTCGACTAGCGGGGGGCTCAATGAGCAGTTCTTC | CASSSTSGGLNEQFF
TRBJ2-7 | NA | many | TRBV6-6 | TGTGCCAGCAGGCAGGCCAGAACCTACGAGCAGTACTTC | CASRQARTYEQYF
TRBJ2-3 | TRBD2 | NA | TRBV7-9 | TGTGCCAGCAGTCGTATGGGTAGCGGGGGTGTCTCAGATACGCAGTATTTT | CASSRMGSGGVSDTQYF
TRBJ1-2 | NA | many | TRBV25-1 | TGTGCCAGCAGTGAAGTTGAGGGCTACTATGGCTACACCTTC | CASSEVEGYYGYTF
TRBJ2-1 | TRBD1 | many | TRBV5-1 | TGCGCCAGCAGCTTGGATCTGGGACAGGGCGGCGATGAGCAGTTCTTC | CASSLDLGQGGDEQFF
TRBJ1-2 | NA | many | TRBV15 | TGTGCCACCAGCAGCCTACTGAGTGACTATGGCTACACCTTC | CATSSLLSDYGYTF
TRBJ1-1 | NA | many | TRBV7-6 | TGTGCCAGCAGCTTAGCGGAGATCATGAACACTGAAGCTTTCTTT | CASSLAEIMNTEAFF
TRBJ2-7 | NA | many | TRBV6-1 | TGTGCCAGCAGTGAGTTCGACAGTCCCTACGAGCAGTACTTC | CASSEFDSPYEQYF
TRBJ2-3 | TRBD2 | many | TRBV9 | TGTGCCAGCAGCCGCGGGGGTTTCACAGATACGCAGTATTTT | CASSRGGFTDTQYF
TRBJ2-7 | NA | many | TRBV9 | TGTGCCAGCAGCGTAGACCCAGCCTCACCCTACGAGCAGTACTTC | CASSVDPASPYEQYF
TRBJ2-5 | NA | many | TRBV29-1 | TGCAGCGTTGAAGACCCGCAAGAGACCCAGTACTTC | CSVEDPQETQYF
TRBJ1-3 | TRBD1 | many | TRBV20-1 | TGCAGTGCGGAGGACAGGGGAGAGATCGTAGGAAACACCATATATTTT | CSAEDRGEIVGNTIYF
TRBJ1-1 | NA | many | TRBV7-9 | TGTGCCAGCAGCGACGAGGGCACTGAAGCTTTCTTT | CASSDEGTEAFF
TRBJ1-1 | NA | many | TRBV20-1 | TGCAGTGCTAGAGATTTCGAGGGGGTAGGGACTGAAGCTTTCTTT | CSARDFEGVGTEAFF
TRBJ1-2 | NA | many | TRBV2 | TGTGCCAGCAGTGAAGCAGGTCGGATTTATGGCTACACCTTC | CASSEAGRIYGYTF
TRBJ2-1 | NA | many | TRBV4-3 | TGCGCCAGCAGCCAAGATCTTGGTGTGACGAGCTGGTTTAGGCAGTTCTTC | CASSQDLGVTSWFRQFF
TRBJ2-7 | TRBD2 | many | TRBV6-2/TRBV6-3 | TGTGCCAGCAGTTACGGGACTAGTAGGCACGAGCAGTACTTC | CASSYGTSRHEQYF
TRBJ1-5 | NA | many | TRBV27 | TGTGCCAGCAGTCCGACTAATCAGCCCCAGCATTTT | CASSPTNQPQHF
TRBJ2-3 | TRBD2 | few | TRBV7-8 | TGTGCCAGCAGCTCGGGGACTAGCGGGGGGACAGATACGCAGTATTTT | CASSSGTSGGTDTQYF
TRBJ2-2 | NA | many | TRBV27 | TGTGCCAGCAGTTTAGGAGGGGACGCCGGGGAGCTGTTTTTT | CASSLGGDAGELFF
TRBJ2-4 | NA | many | TRBV28 | TGTGCCAGCAGTTTACTCTCGGGGGGCGGGGAGCAAAACATTCAGTACTTC | CASSLLSGGGEQNIQYF
TRBJ1-3 | NA | many | TRBV7-3 | TGTGCCAGCAGCTTAGAGGCTGGAAACACCATATATTTT | CASSLEAGNTIYF
TRBJ1-2 | TRBD1 | many | TRBV6-5 | TGTGCCAGCAGCCGGACAGGGGGCTATGGTGGCTACACCTTC | CASSRTGGYGGYTF
TRBJ2-1 | NA | many | TRBV27 | TGTGCCAGCAGTTTTTACGAGTACAATGAGCAGTTCTTC | CASSFYEYNEQFF
TRBJ2-7 | NA | many | TRBV6-6 | TGTGCCAGCACCGCCCCTACATCCTACGAGCAGTACTTC | CASTAPTSYEQYF
TRBJ1-4 | TRBD1 | medium-sized | TRBV27 | TGTGCCAGCAGTGCTACCGGGACAGGTGAAAAACTGTTTTTT | CASSATGTGEKLFF
TRBJ2-3 | TRBD2 | many | TRBV7-8 | TGTGCCAGCAACCAACTTGGCCTGGGACTAGCGCTAACAGATACGCAGTATTTT | CASNQLGLGLALTDTQYF
TRBJ1-2 | NA | NA | TRBV4-3 | TGCGCCAGCAGCCAAGAGCGTCACTATGGCTACACCTTC | CASSQERHYGYTF